This TCR beta chain was documented in a study of graft-versus-host responses after intestinal transplantation. On the study more broadly: Anti-thymocyte globulin induction was given to all recipients, followed by tacrolimus and steroids for 3 to 4 years. Study outcomes and limitations: Early after transplant, HvG declines were associated with peak levels of circulating GvH clones. Some GvH clones appeared in ileal mucosa or blood before recipient bone marrow. Allografts of one patient group, those with graft-donor T cell macrochimerism, had high graft-versus-host to host-versus-graft clonal ratios.

Here immunoSEQ multiplex PCR was the method, and the copy in TCRdb shows in-frame clones only, minus some. The profile covers around 70,000 clones, with roughly nine tenths appearing a single time and around 2.3% taken by the ten largest. Details on this clone: Its antigen is still unknown.

Germline loops: CDR1 SEHNR, CDR2 FQNEAQ (reference sequence). The CDR3 totals 15 residues. Trimming removed 8 bases from V and 0 bases from J, with 16 bases in between. The sample was unstimulated CD8+ T cells sorted from spleen or lymph node cells, taken before intestinal transplant. V gene TRBV7-9 combines with J gene TRBJ1-1; D is undetermined. This sequence originates from a human donor who received an intestinal transplant. The CDR3 nucleotides are TGTGCCAGCTTACTGCTCGAGGGAGTGAACACTGAAGCTTTCTTT. It is translated as CASLLLEGVNTEAFF.